The TCR beta chain described here comes from a study of T cells after yellow fever vaccination. Germline loops: CDR1 SGHRS, CDR2 YFSETQ. With 4 bases removed from V and 0 bases from J, the gap between germline ends came to 13 bases. This CDR3 spans 15 amino acids. In its sample, this clonotype was seen many times. TCRdb re-analysed the 5' RACE reads in MiXCR, keeping a single row per CDR3 protein. The sample yields approximately 240,000 distinct CDR3 sequences, over 3% seen once. The sample was PBMCs, taken 15 days after the yellow fever booster vaccination. The V and J genes are TRBV5-1 and TRBJ1-1; D is perhaps TRBD1 (5 bases). This clonotype was obtained from a young man who received the YFV17D yellow fever vaccine. The CDR3 coding sequence is TGCGCCAGCAGCCTGGAAGAGGGACTGAACACTGAAGCTTTCTTT. Protein product: CASSLEEGLNTEAFF.